This is a list of T cell receptor beta chains from one sample in a study of blood T cell repertoires in COVID-19. Generated by immunoSEQ multiplex PCR, the TCRdb table keeps only in-frame clones and is missing some. The sample lists hundreds of thousands of clones, 89% occurring once. The sample was PBMCs or T cells enriched from blood (not recorded which). Every receptor here comes from a woman between 45 and 60 years old who had been exposed to COVID-19. Both conserved end residues are part of each CDR3. The D gene is left open where the match is weak. Rows may omit the clone size; those that give it use once, few, many or a size class.

d_call	v_call	clone_size	j_call	cdr3_aa	cdr3_nt
TRBD1	TRBV3-1/TRBV3-2	-	TRBJ1-6	CASSRGGGGSPLHF	TGTGCCAGCAGCCGAGGGGGCGGCGGTTCACCCCTCCACTTT
TRBD1	TRBV19	-	TRBJ1-6	CASSIGQGVNSPLHF	TGTGCCAGTAGTATTGGGCAGGGGGTCAATTCACCCCTCCACTTT
-	TRBV30	-	TRBJ1-2	CAGSGQDGPNYGYTF	TGTGCCGGCAGCGGGCAAGATGGCCCCAACTATGGCTACACCTTC
-	TRBV11-3	-	TRBJ1-1	CASQGMNTEAFF	TGTGCCAGCCAGGGGATGAACACTGAAGCTTTCTTT
-	TRBV5-1	-	TRBJ1-2	CASSLEAGYGYTF	TGCGCCAGCAGCTTGGAGGCAGGCTATGGCTACACCTTC
TRBD2	TRBV24-1	-	TRBJ2-1	CATSDFTSGRVNEQFF	TGTGCCACCAGTGATTTTACATCGGGGAGGGTTAATGAGCAGTTCTTC
-	TRBV11-2	once	TRBJ2-3	CASSLDGGPDTQYF	TGTGCCAGCAGCTTAGACGGGGGACCAGATACGCAGTATTTT
-	TRBV4-1	-	TRBJ2-7	CASSPGDKTYEQYF	TGCGCCAGCAGCCCAGGGGACAAGACCTACGAGCAGTACTTC
-	TRBV5-4	-	TRBJ1-3	CASSSGTAGAPRNTIYF	TGTGCCAGCAGCTCCGGTACAGCCGGCGCCCCACGAAACACCATATATTTT
-	TRBV19	-	TRBJ2-2	CASSILASSTGELFF	TGTGCCAGTAGTATTCTAGCGAGTTCCACCGGGGAGCTGTTTTTT
-	TRBV2	-	TRBJ1-3	CASSEGLHSGNTIYF	TGTGCCAGCAGTGAAGGACTACACTCTGGAAACACCATATATTTT
TRBD1	TRBV19	-	TRBJ1-5	CASSTGTGRNSNQPQHF	TGTGCCAGTAGTACCGGGACAGGGAGGAATAGCAATCAGCCCCAGCATTTT
TRBD1	TRBV5-1	-	TRBJ2-1	CASSPKRQGFGYEQFF	TGCGCCAGCAGCCCCAAACGACAGGGTTTTGGTTATGAGCAGTTCTTC
TRBD1	TRBV28	-	TRBJ1-2	CASSSGQGGDYGYTF	TGTGCCAGCAGTTCCGGACAGGGGGGCGACTATGGCTACACCTTC
-	TRBV20-1	-	TRBJ2-1	CSASLPVDREQFF	TGCAGTGCTAGTCTGCCGGTTGATCGTGAGCAGTTCTTC
-	TRBV5-5	-	TRBJ1-6	CASEGGKETLAPLHF	TGTGCCAGCGAGGGAGGGAAGGAAACTCTAGCACCCCTCCACTTT
TRBD2	TRBV19	-	TRBJ2-3	CASSRAGGPTDTQYF	TGTGCCAGTAGCCGGGCGGGGGGGCCAACAGATACGCAGTATTTT
-	TRBV7-2	-	TRBJ1-2	CASSLYGEGSYGYTF	TGTGCCAGCAGCTTATACGGGGAAGGCAGCTATGGCTACACCTTC
-	TRBV4-1	once	TRBJ2-4	CASSDPQGAKNIQYF	TGCGCCAGCAGCGACCCTCAGGGGGCCAAAAACATTCAGTACTTC
-	TRBV19	-	TRBJ2-7	CASSIDTEGIYEQYF	TGTGCCAGTAGTATAGATACAGAGGGAATATACGAGCAGTACTTC
-	TRBV18	-	TRBJ1-5	CASSPSPHPQYSNQPQHF	TGTGCCAGCTCACCATCCCCTCACCCACAGTATAGCAATCAGCCCCAGCATTTT
-	TRBV7-2	once	TRBJ2-3	CASSLESVWTDTQYF	TGTGCCAGCAGCTTAGAAAGCGTTTGGACAGATACGCAGTATTTT
TRBD1	TRBV6-1	few	TRBJ1-2	CASSEGLDRGLHYGYTF	TGTGCCAGCAGTGAAGGCTTGGACAGGGGGCTTCACTATGGCTACACCTTC
TRBD1	TRBV28	-	TRBJ1-5	CASSTGTGGAPMYQPQHF	TGTGCCAGCAGCACCGGGACAGGGGGCGCCCCGATGTATCAGCCCCAGCATTTT
-	TRBV27	-	TRBJ2-5	CASSLSRAETQYF	TGTGCCAGCAGTTTATCGAGGGCAGAGACCCAGTACTTC
-	TRBV7-9	-	TRBJ2-1	CASSLGTTAGEQFF	TGTGCCAGCAGCTTGGGTACAACCGCGGGTGAGCAGTTCTTC
TRBD2	TRBV28	-	TRBJ2-1	CASSLLPKRGADNEQFF	TGTGCCAGCAGTTTGCTGCCGAAGCGGGGGGCGGACAATGAGCAGTTCTTC
TRBD2	TRBV11-1	-	TRBJ2-3	CASSKLAGYTDTQYF	TGTGCCAGCAGTAAGCTAGCGGGGTACACAGATACGCAGTATTTT
TRBD1	TRBV9	-	TRBJ1-2	CASSANGQGGDYGYTF	TGTGCCAGCAGCGCTAACGGACAGGGCGGGGACTATGGCTACACCTTC
-	TRBV5-1	-	TRBJ2-2	CASSLARVSGELFF	TGCGCCAGCAGCTTGGCTCGGGTCTCCGGGGAGCTGTTTTTT
-	TRBV7-2	-	TRBJ1-5	CASSPQGNQPQHF	TGTGCCAGCAGCCCGCAGGGAAATCAGCCCCAGCATTTT
TRBD1	TRBV4-2	-	TRBJ2-1	CASSQGDSSYNEQFF	TGTGCCAGCAGCCAGGGGGACAGCAGTTACAATGAGCAGTTCTTC
-	TRBV9	-	TRBJ1-6	CASSPAGTHNSPLHF	TGTGCCAGCAGCCCAGCCGGGACACATAATTCACCCCTCCACTTT
TRBD2	TRBV18	-	TRBJ2-3	CASSPLAGGSDTQYF	TGTGCCAGCTCGCCCTTAGCGGGGGGTTCAGATACGCAGTATTTT
TRBD2	TRBV19	once	TRBJ2-7	CASSIRGGGSYEQYF	TGTGCCAGTAGTATAAGGGGCGGGGGATCCTACGAGCAGTACTTC
TRBD1	TRBV5-1	-	TRBJ2-3	CASSSTGDADTQYF	TGCGCCAGCAGCTCCACAGGGGACGCAGATACGCAGTATTTT
TRBD1	TRBV4-1	-	TRBJ1-1	CASSPRDRGGPEAFF	TGCGCCAGCAGCCCTAGGGACAGGGGAGGGCCTGAAGCTTTCTTT
TRBD1	TRBV27	-	TRBJ1-5	CASSFIGGTEGNQPQHF	TGTGCCAGCAGTTTTATAGGGGGCACCGAGGGGAATCAGCCCCAGCATTTT
-	TRBV6-5	-	TRBJ1-6	CASRGGGDSDSPLHF	TGTGCCAGCAGGGGGGGAGGGGATAGTGATTCACCCCTCCACTTT
-	TRBV3-1/TRBV3-2	-	TRBJ2-7	CASSQVSDTDYEQYF	TGTGCCAGCAGCCAAGTTTCGGACACGGACTACGAGCAGTACTTC
TRBD2	TRBV5-1	once	TRBJ2-1	CASSLAGLQRGYNEQFF	TGCGCCAGCAGCTTGGCCGGCTTGCAGCGGGGGTATAATGAGCAGTTCTTC
TRBD2	TRBV4-2	-	TRBJ2-1	CASSQAGTSGDYNEQFF	TGTGCCAGCAGCCAGGCTGGGACTAGCGGGGACTACAATGAGCAGTTCTTC
-	TRBV3-1/TRBV3-2	-	TRBJ1-1	CASSHSPTSTEAFF	TGTGCCAGCAGCCATAGCCCCACCAGTACTGAAGCTTTCTTT
-	TRBV5-1	-	TRBJ2-5	CASRLGLQETQYF	TGCGCCAGCAGGCTAGGACTCCAAGAGACCCAGTACTTC
-	TRBV3-1/TRBV3-2	-	TRBJ2-7	CASSLGGGEQYF	TGTGCCAGCAGCCTTGGTGGCGGCGAGCAGTACTTC